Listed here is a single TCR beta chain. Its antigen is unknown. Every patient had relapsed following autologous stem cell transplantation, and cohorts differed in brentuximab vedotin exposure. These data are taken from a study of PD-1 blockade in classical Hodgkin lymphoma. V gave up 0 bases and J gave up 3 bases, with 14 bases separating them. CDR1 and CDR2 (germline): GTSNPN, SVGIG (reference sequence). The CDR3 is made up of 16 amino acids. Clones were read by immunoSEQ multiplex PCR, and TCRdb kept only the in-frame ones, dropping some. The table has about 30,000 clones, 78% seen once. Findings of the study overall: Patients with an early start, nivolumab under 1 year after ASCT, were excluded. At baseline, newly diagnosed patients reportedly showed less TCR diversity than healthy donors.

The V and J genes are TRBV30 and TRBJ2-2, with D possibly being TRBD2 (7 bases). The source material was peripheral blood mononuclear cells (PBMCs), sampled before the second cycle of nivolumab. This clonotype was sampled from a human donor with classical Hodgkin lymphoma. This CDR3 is CAWSVGEGGDTGELFF. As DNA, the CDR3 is TGTGCCTGGAGTGTCGGGGAGGGGGGTGACACCGGGGAGCTGTTTTTT.